This T cell receptor beta chain was retrieved from a study of T cells after yellow fever vaccination. Study in general: For low cell numbers, libraries were made with SMART-Seq v4 Ultra Low Input. General study points: The study re-detected most primary-vaccination clones after the booster (96% CD4, 88% CD8).

V lost 1 base and J 3 bases, leaving 6 bases between the germline ends. Germline V CDR1 and CDR2: SGHTA, FQGNSA. There are 14 residues in the CDR3. TCRdb re-derived calls from the 5' RACE reads in MiXCR, one entry per CDR3 protein. The table shows some 390,000 distinct CDR3 sequences, with about 6% occurring only once. This clonotype was observed at least ten times. What it binds is not known. The clonotype originates from a man aged 30 to 45 who received the YFV17D yellow fever vaccine. V is TRBV7-2 and J is TRBJ1-4; D is ambiguous. Here the sequenced sample was PBMCs, taken 5 days after the yellow fever booster vaccination. The CDR3 nucleotides read TGTGCCAGCAGCTTAGATAGAGCTAATGAAAAACTGTTTTTT. This translates into CASSLDRANEKLFF. Drawing the rest from reference TRBV7-2 and TRBJ1-4, the complete variable domain is GAGVSQSPSNKVTEKGKDVELRCDPISGHTALYWYRQSLGQGLEFLIYFQGNSAPDKSGLPSDRFSAERTGGSVSTLTIQRTQQEDSAVYLCASSLDRANEKLFFGSGTQLSVL.